Below, 8 T cell receptor beta chains from the same sample are listed, as sequenced in a study of blood T cells in healthy people across ages. Sample-barcoded 5' priming and a J-beta primer mix drove a second PCR of 7 to 11 cycles. A single record per CDR3 protein comes from TCRdb applying MiXCR to the 5' RACE reads. The data contain around 500,000 distinct CDR3 sequences, 47% of them singletons. The material sequenced was blood. These receptors originate from a man at least 80 years old in good health.

About this clonotype itself: A much larger clone lies one base from this, so it may be a read error. The chain couples TRBV6-6 to TRBJ2-1; the D gene is possibly TRBD1 (6 bases). The CDR3 totals 13 residues. The germline V gene encodes CDR1 MNHNY and CDR2 SVGAGI (reference sequence). V lost 8 bases, J lost 3 bases, and 11 bases lay in between. This CDR3 is CASWEQGYNEQFF. As DNA, the CDR3 is TGTGCCAGCTGGGAACAGGGCTACAATGAGCAGTTCTTC.

The chain is built from TRBV7-8 and TRBJ2-3; 8 nucleotides match TRBD2. The length of the CDR3 is 16 residues. CDR1 SGHVS and CDR2 FQNEAQ come from the germline V gene. V trimming: 1 base; J trimming: 1 base; junction bases outside the gene matches: 4. The CDR3 protein is CASSLVSTSGTDTQYF. CDR3 DNA: TGTGCCAGCAGCTTAGTTTCGACTAGCGGCACAGATACGCAGTATTTT.

V gene TRBV6-2 or TRBV6-3 combines with J gene TRBJ2-5; D is uncertain. Germline lookup yields CDR1 MNHEY and CDR2 SVGEGT. The CDR3 extends over 14 amino acids. Trimming shortened V by 10 bases and J by 4 bases, and 19 bases separated the two germline ends. The CDR3 sequence is CATKTVSSLETQYF. The CDR3 coding sequence is TGTGCCACCAAGACGGTCTCAAGCTTAGAGACCCAGTACTTC.

This clonotype was seen more than once but under ten times. V and J are TRBV4-3 and TRBJ2-5; 9 bases line up with TRBD1. The V gene end was trimmed by 3 bases and the J gene end by 2 bases; junction bases not matched to a gene: 4. There are 15 residues in the CDR3. In germline, CDR1 is LGHNA, CDR2 YSLEER. CDR3 DNA sequence: TGCGCCAGCAGCCATCTAGGACAGGGGCAAGAGACCCAGTACTTC. Amino acids: CASSHLGQGQETQYF.

J is TRBJ2-1 and V is TRBV29-1, with a weak D call TRBD2 (6 bases). Trimming shortened V by 7 bases and J by 1 base, and 17 bases separated the two germline ends. Germline assignment: CDR1 SQVTM and CDR2 ANQGSEA. This CDR3 spans 15 amino acids. CDR3 coding DNA: TGCAGCGGTACACCGGGACTCCAATCCTACAATGAGCAGTTCTTC. Amino acid sequence: CSGTPGLQSYNEQFF.

The chain is built from TRBV21-1 and TRBJ2-3; the table names TRBD1, a call not compared with the DNA. TRBV21-1 represents a pseudogene. CDR3 length: 17 residues. The CDR3 loop is CASSKGPPQGTTDTQYF. For the CDR3, the DNA is TGTGCCAGCAGCAAAGGGCCCCCGCAGGGGACCACAGATACGCAGTATTTT.

CDR3 DNA sequence: TGCGCCAGCAGCTTCCAGCCCCAGGCTAGCACAGATACGCAGTATTTT. This translates into CASSFQPQASTDTQYF. The chain combines TRBV5-1 with TRBJ2-3; D remains unclear. V was clipped by 2 bases and J by 0 bases, with 13 bases between them. Germline assignment: CDR1 SGHRS and CDR2 YFSETQ. The CDR3 contains 16 residues.

The chain links TRBV20-1 to TRBJ2-7; D is uncertain. The assigned J gene may be wrong: the sequence end matches TRBJ2-5 better. There are 11 residues in the CDR3. Germline-derived CDR1 and CDR2 are DFQATT and SNEGSKA (reference sequence). CDR3 in DNA: TGCAGTGCCCCCTGGCGGGAGACCCAGTACTTC. Protein product: CSAPWRETQYF.